These T cell receptor beta chains were read from a single sample in a study of beta chain features in type 1 diabetes. TCRdb keeps only in-frame clones here, not all; method: immunoSEQ multiplex PCR. The table has roughly 160,000 clones, 6.5% to 9.5% seen once. The sample consisted of central memory CD4+ T cells from blood. These receptors all come from a woman aged 40 to 49 with type 1 diabetes. The CDR3 runs from the conserved cysteine through the conserved F or W. A D gene is named only where the DNA matches it firmly. Size values are once, few and many counts, or a class for expanded clones, and some rows have none.

DNA,CDR3,size,J,V,D
TGTGCCAGCAGCCCACCCGGGGGAGCGAACTATGGCTACACCTTC,CASSPPGGANYGYTF,NA,TRBJ1-2,TRBV7-2,NA
TGTGCCAGCAGCTTCGGGACAGGGAGCCAGCCCCAGCATTTT,CASSFGTGSQPQHF,few,TRBJ1-5,TRBV9,TRBD1
TGCGCCAGCTCAGGGGGTGGAGTGAACACTGAAGCTTTCTTT,CASSGGGVNTEAFF,NA,TRBJ1-1,TRBV5-1,TRBD1
TGCAGCGTTCGACAGGGGTTTGGTGAAAAACTGTTTTTT,CSVRQGFGEKLFF,NA,TRBJ1-4,TRBV29-1,TRBD1
TGCAGCGGTGGGGGGTTCGACACTGAAGCTTTCTTT,CSGGGFDTEAFF,NA,TRBJ1-1,TRBV29-1,NA
TGTGCCAGCAGTTTAGGAGCAAGCTCCTACGAGCAGTACTTC,CASSLGASSYEQYF,NA,TRBJ2-7,TRBV28,NA
TGCGCCAGCAGCTTGGCAAACGACAGGTACTATGGCTACACCTTC,CASSLANDRYYGYTF,NA,TRBJ1-2,TRBV5-1,NA
TGCGCCAGCAGCTTGGGGGCTAGCGGGGACACAGATACGCAGTATTTT,CASSLGASGDTDTQYF,few,TRBJ2-3,TRBV5-1,TRBD2
TGCGCCAGCAGCTTGGAAGAGACAAACGAGCAGTACTTC,CASSLEETNEQYF,few,TRBJ2-7,TRBV5-1,NA
TGTGCCAGCAGCTTTTCACAGTCCTCCTACGAGCAGTACTTC,CASSFSQSSYEQYF,few,TRBJ2-7,TRBV7-3,NA
TGCAGCGTCCGGGACAGGGATACCGGGGAGCTGTTTTTT,CSVRDRDTGELFF,many,TRBJ2-2,TRBV29-1,TRBD1
TGTGCCAGCACCATCTCAGGCCAGCAAGAGACCCAGTACTTC,CASTISGQQETQYF,few,TRBJ2-5,TRBV7-2,NA
TGTGCCAGCACCAGAAGGCGGGTGGCTGAAGCTTTCTTT,CASTRRRVAEAFF,few,TRBJ1-1,TRBV7-2,NA
TGTGCCAGCAGTTTCCGGACTAGCGGTTCCTACAATGAGCAGTTCTTC,CASSFRTSGSYNEQFF,NA,TRBJ2-1,TRBV6-6,TRBD2
TGTGCCAGCAGCTTCCAGCATGGGACTTATGGAGGAAACACCATATATTTT,CASSFQHGTYGGNTIYF,few,TRBJ1-3,TRBV9,NA
TGCGCCAGCAGCTCCGAGGCTAGCGGGAGGGGGGCACGTGAGACCCAGTACTTC,CASSSEASGRGARETQYF,few,TRBJ2-5,TRBV5-1,TRBD2
TGTGCCAGCCAACGGGGACAGGGGATAGAGACCCAGTACTTC,CASQRGQGIETQYF,few,TRBJ2-5,TRBV9,TRBD1
TGTGCCAGTAGTATAAGCCAGGGGGCTCCTAGCAATCAGCCCCAGCATTTT,CASSISQGAPSNQPQHF,NA,TRBJ1-5,TRBV19,TRBD1
TGCAGCGTTGAAGGACAGGGTTTGAGCTACACCTTC,CSVEGQGLSYTF,NA,TRBJ1-2,TRBV29-1,TRBD1
TGTGCCAGCTTGAGCGGGACCCAATCGTTCAATGAGCAGTTCTTC,CASLSGTQSFNEQFF,many,TRBJ2-1,TRBV7-2,TRBD2
TGTGCCAGCAGCTTATACGCTAGCGGGAATACCTACAATGAGCAGTTCTTC,CASSLYASGNTYNEQFF,NA,TRBJ2-1,TRBV7-8,TRBD2
TGCAGCGGTGACAGGGTTCAAGAGACCCAGTACTTC,CSGDRVQETQYF,NA,TRBJ2-5,TRBV29-1,TRBD1
TGTGCCAGCAGCCCCAAATATGACAGGGTCTCCGATCAGCCCCAGCATTTT,CASSPKYDRVSDQPQHF,few,TRBJ1-5,TRBV4-2,TRBD1
TGTGCCAGCAGCCCCTGGACAGGCCAGCCCCAGCATTTT,CASSPWTGQPQHF,few,TRBJ1-5,TRBV7-9,TRBD1
TGTGCCAGCAGCGTAGCGGGGCTAGCGTTCGCAGATACGCAGTATTTT,CASSVAGLAFADTQYF,NA,TRBJ2-3,TRBV9,NA
TGCGCCAGCAGCTTGGGCGGGGGGATGAGCGCCAAAAACATTCAGTACTTC,CASSLGGGMSAKNIQYF,few,TRBJ2-4,TRBV5-1,TRBD2
TGTGCCTGGAGAGAACTAGCGGGAGGTTTCGAGCAGTACTTC,CAWRELAGGFEQYF,few,TRBJ2-7,TRBV30,TRBD2
TGTGCCAGCAGCGCGCCGTCGCGGGGGGCGATCGAGCAGTACTTC,CASSAPSRGAIEQYF,few,TRBJ2-7,TRBV28,TRBD2
TGCAGTGCTACAAAGCGTGAGCAGTTCTTC,CSATKREQFF,few,TRBJ2-1,TRBV20-1,NA
TGTGCCAGCAGTACGGGATCAACTAATGAAAAACTGTTTTTT,CASSTGSTNEKLFF,NA,TRBJ1-4,TRBV2,NA
TGTGCCAGCTTGCCGGATAGCGGGGGGAGAAGGGAGCTGTTTTTT,CASLPDSGGRRELFF,NA,TRBJ2-2,TRBV19,TRBD2
TGTGCCAGCACTGTAGCTACGGGGGGGCTTACGAAGACCCAGTACTTC,CASTVATGGLTKTQYF,NA,TRBJ2-5,TRBV6-1,TRBD2
TGTGCCAGCAGCCGCCGACTAGCGGGAGAGAACGAGCAGTACTTC,CASSRRLAGENEQYF,NA,TRBJ2-7,TRBV4-2,TRBD2
TGTGCCAGCAGTTCCCTCCTCACAGATACGCAGTATTTT,CASSSLLTDTQYF,NA,TRBJ2-3,TRBV27,NA
TGTGCCAGCAGAGCCTTAGGGACAGGCTCACCCCTCCACTTT,CASRALGTGSPLHF,NA,TRBJ1-6,TRBV27,TRBD1
TGTGCCAGCAGTGAAGGGCTAGCGGGAGGGGAGGATGAGCAGTTCTTC,CASSEGLAGGEDEQFF,NA,TRBJ2-1,TRBV2,TRBD2
TGTGCCAGCAGCTCGGAGAGGTCAGACACTGAAGCTTTCTTT,CASSSERSDTEAFF,NA,TRBJ1-1,TRBV7-3,NA
TGTGCCAGTAGTATAGCGGGGATCTACGAGCAGTACTTC,CASSIAGIYEQYF,few,TRBJ2-7,TRBV19,NA
TGTGCCAGCAGCGAGAACAGGGTTGGGCGTGATGAGCAGTTCTTC,CASSENRVGRDEQFF,NA,TRBJ2-1,TRBV11-3,NA
TGTGCCAGCAGCTTATGGGCTAGCGGGGTCGGTCGGCAGTACTTC,CASSLWASGVGRQYF,NA,TRBJ2-7,TRBV7-2,TRBD2
TGTGCTAGTGGCCGTGGACAGGGGGCGAGCGGCGGGGGGGCCGATGAGCAGTTCTTC,CASGRGQGASGGGADEQFF,few,TRBJ2-1,TRBV12-5,TRBD1